This TCR beta chain was found in a study of T-cell reconstitution after alpha-beta-depleted transplantation in children. Preparing the TCRbeta library involved the use of unique molecular identifiers. TCRdb analysed the PCR reads with MiXCR anew, one entry per CDR3 protein. The sample gives over 450,000 distinct CDR3 sequences, roughly a tenth of which show up once; roughly 2% is in the top ten. The CDR3 totals 14 residues. V was shortened by 3 bases and J by 4 bases, with 11 bases between the two germline ends. Study-level points and caveats: Several hundred graft clones that had expanded were reportedly the source of alpha-beta T cells about two months after transplant. Recipient T cells and thymic progenitors that survived gave rise to the high TCRbeta diversity observed at day 60 in some patients.

This clonotype has a count of ten or more. The target antigen is unknown. The J gene is TRBJ2-3, the V gene TRBV12-3 or TRBV12-4; the D call may be TRBD1 or TRBD2 (5 bases each). The clonotype originates from a child younger than 10 with inherited bone marrow failure, due to receive a stem cell transplant. The material sequenced was PBMCs, taken before TCRalphabeta/CD19-depleted stem cell transplant. The CDR3 nucleotides are TGTGCCAGCAGTTTTGGGGACCCCGCAGATACGCAGTATTTT. Its translation is CASSFGDPADTQYF.